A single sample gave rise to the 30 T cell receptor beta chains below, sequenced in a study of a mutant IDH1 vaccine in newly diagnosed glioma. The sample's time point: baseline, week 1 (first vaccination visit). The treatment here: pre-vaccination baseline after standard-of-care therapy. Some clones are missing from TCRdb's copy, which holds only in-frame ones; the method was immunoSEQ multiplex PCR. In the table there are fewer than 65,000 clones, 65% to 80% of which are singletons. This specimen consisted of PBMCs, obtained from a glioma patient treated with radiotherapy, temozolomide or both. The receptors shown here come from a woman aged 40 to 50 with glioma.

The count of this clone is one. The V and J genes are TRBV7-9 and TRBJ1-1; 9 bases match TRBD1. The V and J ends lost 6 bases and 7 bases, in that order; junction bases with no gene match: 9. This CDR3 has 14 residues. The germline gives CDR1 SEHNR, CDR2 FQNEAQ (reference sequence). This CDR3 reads CASSLGQGSGEAFF. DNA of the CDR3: TGTGCCAGCAGTTTGGGACAGGGATCCGGTGAAGCTTTCTTT.

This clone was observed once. This chain's CDR3 is CASSLDGGGLGEQFF. In DNA, the CDR3 is TGTGCCAGCAGCTTGGACGGCGGGGGTTTGGGAGAGCAGTTCTTC. V is TRBV5-4 and J is TRBJ2-1; 7 bases fit TRBD2. Trimming at V came to 0 bases and at J to 10 bases, leaving 10 bases not matched to a gene. CDR1 SGHNT and CDR2 YYREEE come from the germline V gene (reference sequence). The CDR3 extends over 15 amino acids.

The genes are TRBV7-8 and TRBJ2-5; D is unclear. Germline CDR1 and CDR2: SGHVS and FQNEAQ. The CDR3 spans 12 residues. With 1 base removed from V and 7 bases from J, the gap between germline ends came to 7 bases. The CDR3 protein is CASSLVKGTQYF. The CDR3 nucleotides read TGTGCCAGCAGCTTAGTGAAGGGGACCCAGTACTTC.

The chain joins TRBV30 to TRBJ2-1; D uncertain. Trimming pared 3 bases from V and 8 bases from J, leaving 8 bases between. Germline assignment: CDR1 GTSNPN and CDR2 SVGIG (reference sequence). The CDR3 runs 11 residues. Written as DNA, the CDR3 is TGTGCCTGGAGAGGACGGGATGAGCAGTTCTTC. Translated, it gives CAWRGRDEQFF.

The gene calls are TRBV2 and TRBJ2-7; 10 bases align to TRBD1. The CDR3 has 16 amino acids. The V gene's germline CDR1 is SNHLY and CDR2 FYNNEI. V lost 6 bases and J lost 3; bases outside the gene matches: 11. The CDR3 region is CASSSHRDRGDYEQYF. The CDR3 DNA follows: TGTGCCAGCAGCTCCCACCGGGACAGGGGAGACTACGAGCAGTACTTC.

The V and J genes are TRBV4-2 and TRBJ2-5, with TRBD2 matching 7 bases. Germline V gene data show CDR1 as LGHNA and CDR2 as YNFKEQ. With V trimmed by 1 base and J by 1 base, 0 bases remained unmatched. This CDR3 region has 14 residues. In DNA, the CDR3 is TGTGCCAGCAGCCAAGGCGGGGGCCAAGAGACCCAGTACTTC. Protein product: CASSQGGGQETQYF.

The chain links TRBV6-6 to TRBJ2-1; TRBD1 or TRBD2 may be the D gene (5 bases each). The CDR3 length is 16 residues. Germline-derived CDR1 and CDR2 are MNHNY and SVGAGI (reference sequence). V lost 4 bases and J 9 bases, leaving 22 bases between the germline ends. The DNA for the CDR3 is TGTGCCAGCAGTTCCGCCCCTGGCCTGAGAGGGGTTGAGCAGTTCTTC. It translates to CASSSAPGLRGVEQFF.

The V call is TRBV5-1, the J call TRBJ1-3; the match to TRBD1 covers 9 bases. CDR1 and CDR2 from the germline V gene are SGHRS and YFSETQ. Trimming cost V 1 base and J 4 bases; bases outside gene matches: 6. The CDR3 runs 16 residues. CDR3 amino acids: CASSLSGQGFGNTIYF. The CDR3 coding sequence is TGCGCCAGCAGCTTGTCGGGACAGGGTTTCGGAAACACCATATATTTT.

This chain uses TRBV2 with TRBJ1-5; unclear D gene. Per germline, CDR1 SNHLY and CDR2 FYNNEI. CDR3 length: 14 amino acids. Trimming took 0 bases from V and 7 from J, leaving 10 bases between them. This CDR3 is CASSEAAGWQPQHF. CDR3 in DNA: TGTGCCAGCAGTGAAGCTGCCGGGTGGCAGCCCCAGCATTTT. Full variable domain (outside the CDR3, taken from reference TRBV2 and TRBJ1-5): EPEVTQTPSHQVTQMGQEVILRCVPISNHLYFYWYRQILGQKVEFLVSFYNNEISEKSEIFDDQFSVERPDGSNFTLKIRSTKLEDSAMYFCASSEAAGWQPQHFGDGTRLSIL.

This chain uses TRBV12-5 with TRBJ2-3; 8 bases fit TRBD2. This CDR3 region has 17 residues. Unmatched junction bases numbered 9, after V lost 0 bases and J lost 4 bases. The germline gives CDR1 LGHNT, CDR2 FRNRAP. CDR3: CASGLVLSGGGADTQYF. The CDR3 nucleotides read TGTGCTAGTGGTTTGGTACTGAGCGGGGGAGGCGCAGATACGCAGTATTTT.

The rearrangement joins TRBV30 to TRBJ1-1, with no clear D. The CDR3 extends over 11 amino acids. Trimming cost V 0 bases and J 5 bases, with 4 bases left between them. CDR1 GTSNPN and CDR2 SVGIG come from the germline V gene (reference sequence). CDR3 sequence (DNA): TGTGCCTGGAGTGTACATACTGAAGCTTTCTTT. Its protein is CAWSVHTEAFF.

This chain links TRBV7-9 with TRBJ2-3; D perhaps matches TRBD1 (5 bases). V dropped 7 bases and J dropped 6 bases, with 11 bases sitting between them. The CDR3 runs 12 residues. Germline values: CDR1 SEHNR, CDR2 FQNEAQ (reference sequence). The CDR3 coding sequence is TGTGCCAGCATTTCTCAGGGTGATACGCAGTATTTT. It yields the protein CASISQGDTQYF.

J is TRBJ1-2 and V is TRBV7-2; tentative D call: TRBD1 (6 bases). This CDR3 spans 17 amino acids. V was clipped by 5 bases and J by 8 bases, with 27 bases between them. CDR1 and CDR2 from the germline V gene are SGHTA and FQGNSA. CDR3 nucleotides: TGTGCCAGCAGCCCCCCGAACGGGGGACAAGGTTCGCGCGGCTACACCTTC. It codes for CASSPPNGGQGSRGYTF.

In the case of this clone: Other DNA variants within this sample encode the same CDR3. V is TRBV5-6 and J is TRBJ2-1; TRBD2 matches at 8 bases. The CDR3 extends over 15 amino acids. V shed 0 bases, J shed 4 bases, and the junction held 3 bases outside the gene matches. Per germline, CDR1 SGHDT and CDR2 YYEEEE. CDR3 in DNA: TGTGCCAGCAGCTTGGGGACTAGCCGATACAATGAGCAGTTCTTC. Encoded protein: CASSLGTSRYNEQFF.

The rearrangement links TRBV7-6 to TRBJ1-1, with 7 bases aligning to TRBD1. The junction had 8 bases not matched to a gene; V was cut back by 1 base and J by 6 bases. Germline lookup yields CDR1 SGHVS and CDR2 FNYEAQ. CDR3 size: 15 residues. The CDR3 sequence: CASSLVTGREAEAFF. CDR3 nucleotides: TGTGCCAGCAGCTTAGTGACAGGGCGGGAGGCTGAAGCTTTCTTT.

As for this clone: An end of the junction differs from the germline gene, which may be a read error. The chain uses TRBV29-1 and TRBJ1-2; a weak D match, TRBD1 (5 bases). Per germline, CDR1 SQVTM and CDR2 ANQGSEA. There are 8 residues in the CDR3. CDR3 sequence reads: CSRGPLSF. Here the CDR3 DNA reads TGCAGCCGGGGACCCTTGTCCTTC. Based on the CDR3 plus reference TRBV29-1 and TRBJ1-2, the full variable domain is SAVISQKPSRDICQRGTSLTIQCQVDSQVTMMFWYRQQPGQSLTLIATANQGSEATYESGFVIDKFPISRPNLTFSTLTVSNMSPEDSSIYLCSRGPLSFGSGTRLTVV.

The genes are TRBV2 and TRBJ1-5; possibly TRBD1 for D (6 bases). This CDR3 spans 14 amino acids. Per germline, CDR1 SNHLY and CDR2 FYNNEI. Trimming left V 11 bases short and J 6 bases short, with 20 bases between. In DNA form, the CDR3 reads TGTGCCTCCACCCGCAGGGAAGGGGGTCAGCCCCAGCATTTT. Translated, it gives CASTRREGGQPQHF.

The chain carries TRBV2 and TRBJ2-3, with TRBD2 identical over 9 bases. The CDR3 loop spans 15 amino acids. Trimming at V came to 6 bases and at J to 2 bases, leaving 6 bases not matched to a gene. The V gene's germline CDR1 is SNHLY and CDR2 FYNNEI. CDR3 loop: CASRASGVVTDTQYF. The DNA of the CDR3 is TGTGCCAGCAGGGCTAGCGGGGTCGTCACAGATACGCAGTATTTT.

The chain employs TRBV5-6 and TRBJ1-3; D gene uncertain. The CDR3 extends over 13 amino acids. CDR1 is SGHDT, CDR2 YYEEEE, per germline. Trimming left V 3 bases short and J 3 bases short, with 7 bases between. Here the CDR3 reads CASSSLGGNTIYF. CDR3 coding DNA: TGTGCCAGCAGCTCCCTCGGTGGAAACACCATATATTTT.

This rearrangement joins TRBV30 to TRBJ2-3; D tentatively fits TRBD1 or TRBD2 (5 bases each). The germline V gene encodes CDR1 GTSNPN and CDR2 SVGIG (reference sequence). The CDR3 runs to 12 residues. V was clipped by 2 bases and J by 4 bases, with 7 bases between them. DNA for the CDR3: TGTGCCTGGAGTCGGGGCGCAGATACGCAGTATTTT. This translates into CAWSRGADTQYF.

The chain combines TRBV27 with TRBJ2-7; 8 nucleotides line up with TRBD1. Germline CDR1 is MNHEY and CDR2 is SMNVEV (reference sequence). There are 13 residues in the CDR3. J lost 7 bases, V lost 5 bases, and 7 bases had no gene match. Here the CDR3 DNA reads TGTGCCAGCAGTCTCGGGACAGGTCCTGAGCAGTACTTC. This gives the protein CASSLGTGPEQYF.

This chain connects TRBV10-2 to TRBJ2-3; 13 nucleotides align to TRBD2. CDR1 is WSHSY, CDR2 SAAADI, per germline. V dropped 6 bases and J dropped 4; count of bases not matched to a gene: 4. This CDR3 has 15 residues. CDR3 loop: CASRTLAGGPDTQYF. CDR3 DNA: TGCGCCAGCAGGACACTAGCGGGGGGGCCAGATACGCAGTATTTT.

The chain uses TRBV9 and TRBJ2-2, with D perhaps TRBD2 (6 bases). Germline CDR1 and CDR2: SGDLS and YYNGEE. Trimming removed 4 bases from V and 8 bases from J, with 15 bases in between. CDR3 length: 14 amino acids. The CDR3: CASSLGLPRGELFF. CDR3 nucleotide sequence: TGTGCCAGCAGCCTGGGACTCCCACGGGGGGAGCTGTTTTTT.

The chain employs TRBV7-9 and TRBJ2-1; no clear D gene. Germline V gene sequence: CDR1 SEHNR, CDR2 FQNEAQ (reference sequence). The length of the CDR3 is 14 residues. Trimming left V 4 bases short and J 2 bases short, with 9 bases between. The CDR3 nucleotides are TGTGCCAGCAGCTCCACAACCCCCTACAATGAGCAGTTCTTC. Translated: CASSSTTPYNEQFF. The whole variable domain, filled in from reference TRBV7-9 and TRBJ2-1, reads DTGVSQNPRHKITKRGQNVTFRCDPISEHNRLYWYRQTLGQGPEFLTYFQNEAQLEKSRLLSDRFSAERPKGSFSTLEIQRTEQGDSAMYLCASSSTTPYNEQFFGPGTRLTVL.

The DNA for the CDR3 is TGTGCCAGCAGTTCCGGATGGGAGCAGTACTTC. The encoded protein is CASSSGWEQYF. The chain employs TRBV6-1 and TRBJ2-7, with D unclear. CDR3 length equals 11 residues. Germline CDR1 is MNHNS and CDR2 is SASEGT. Trimming left V 5 bases short and J 7 bases short, with 9 bases between.

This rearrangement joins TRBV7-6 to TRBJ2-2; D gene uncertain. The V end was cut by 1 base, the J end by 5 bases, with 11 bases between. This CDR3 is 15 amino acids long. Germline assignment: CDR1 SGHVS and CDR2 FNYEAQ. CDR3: CASSLEGDGTGELFF. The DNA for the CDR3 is TGTGCCAGCAGCTTAGAGGGTGATGGAACCGGGGAGCTGTTTTTT.

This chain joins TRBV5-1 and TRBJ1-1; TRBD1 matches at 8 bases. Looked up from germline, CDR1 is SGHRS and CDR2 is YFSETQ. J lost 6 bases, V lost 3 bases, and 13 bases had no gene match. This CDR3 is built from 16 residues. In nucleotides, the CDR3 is TGCGCCAGCAGCTCGGGACTGACAGGGGCAGCCCCTGAAGCTTTCTTT. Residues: CASSSGLTGAAPEAFF.

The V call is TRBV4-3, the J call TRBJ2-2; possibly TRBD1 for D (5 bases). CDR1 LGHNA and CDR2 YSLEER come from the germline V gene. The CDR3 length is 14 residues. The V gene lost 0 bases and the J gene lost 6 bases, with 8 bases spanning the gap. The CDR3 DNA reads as TGCGCCAGCAGCCAAGAAGAAGGGGCCGGGGAGCTGTTTTTT. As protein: CASSQEEGAGELFF.

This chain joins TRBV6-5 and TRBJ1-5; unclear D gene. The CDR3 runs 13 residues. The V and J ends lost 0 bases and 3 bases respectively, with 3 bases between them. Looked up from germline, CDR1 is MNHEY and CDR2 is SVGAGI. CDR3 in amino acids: CASSYSPNQPQHF. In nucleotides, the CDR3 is TGTGCCAGCAGTTACTCGCCCAATCAGCCCCAGCATTTT.

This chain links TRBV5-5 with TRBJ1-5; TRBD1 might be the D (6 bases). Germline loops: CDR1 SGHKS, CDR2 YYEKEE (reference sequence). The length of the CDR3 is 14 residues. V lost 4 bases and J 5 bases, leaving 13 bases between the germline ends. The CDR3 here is CASSQGDTHQPQHF. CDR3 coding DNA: TGTGCCAGCAGCCAAGGGGACACACATCAGCCCCAGCATTTT.